This T cell receptor beta chain was retrieved from a study of long-term antiretroviral therapy in people with HIV. Study conclusions and caveats: Comparison with controls showed narrower CDR3 length ranges in HIV repertoires.

Survey level was the resolution at which the v3.0 immunoSEQ assay ran. TCRdb's copy holds only in-frame clones and misses some; the assay was immunoSEQ multiplex PCR. The table lists 20,000 to 25,000 clones, more than 70% of them singletons. Trimming pared 10 bases from V and 7 bases from J, leaving 23 bases between. The CDR3 contains 14 residues. In germline, CDR1 is SEHNR, CDR2 FQNEAQ (reference sequence). In the case of this clone: Antigen: not known.

This TCR was recovered from a man aged 55 to 70 with HIV. This sequence joins TRBV7-9 and TRBJ2-7; weak D call: TRBD2 (6 bases). The sequencing here drew on unsorted PBMCs, taken 1.3 years after starting antiretroviral therapy. The chain's CDR3 is CATTRAGTPGEQYF. The CDR3 nucleotides are TGTGCCACCACCCGGGCGGGGACTCCGGGGGAGCAGTACTTC. Full variable domain (outside the CDR3, taken from reference TRBV7-9 and TRBJ2-7): DTGVSQNPRHKITKRGQNVTFRCDPISEHNRLYWYRQTLGQGPEFLTYFQNEAQLEKSRLLSDRFSAERPKGSFSTLEIQRTEQGDSAMYLCATTRAGTPGEQYFGPGTRLTVT.